The next 30 T cell receptor beta chains were all read from a single sample in a study of cytomegalovirus exposure and HLA in healthy donors. Both 60 Vbeta primers and 13 Jbeta primers went into the PCR. Method: immunoSEQ multiplex PCR; TCRdb's copy keeps in-frame clones and lacks some. The table lists about 130,000 clones, around 75% of them singletons, with roughly 3% in the top ten. The sample was PBMCs. Source of these receptors: a man aged 25 to 40 in good health and CMV-seronegative.

The V gene is TRBV28, the J gene TRBJ1-5, with D perhaps TRBD1 (5 bases). The length of the CDR3 is 12 residues. V lost 3 bases, J lost 10 bases, and 10 bases lay in between. Germline V gene sequence: CDR1 MDHEN, CDR2 SYDVKM. CDR3 region: CASSFGGSPQHF. The CDR3 nucleotides read TGTGCCAGCAGTTTTGGGGGGTCACCCCAGCATTTT.

The rearrangement links TRBV6-5 to TRBJ2-7, with 10 bases matching TRBD1. The CDR3 loop spans 12 amino acids. The germline gives CDR1 MNHEY, CDR2 SVGAGI. V lost 8 bases, J lost 8 bases, and 6 bases stayed unmatched. This CDR3 reads CASRDRGPQQYF. The CDR3, as DNA: TGTGCCAGCCGAGACAGGGGGCCCCAGCAGTACTTC.

The J gene is TRBJ2-7, the V gene TRBV5-3, with D perhaps matching TRBD2 (5 bases). TRBV5-3 is an ORF; its function is uncertain. The CDR3 extends over 15 amino acids. V gave up 4 bases and J gave up 3 bases, with 17 bases separating them. CDR3 residues: CARSQTPGIDYEQYF. CDR3 sequence (DNA): TGTGCCAGAAGCCAAACCCCGGGGATAGACTACGAGCAGTACTTC.

The CDR3 protein is CASSQVDGANVLTF. The CDR3 nucleotides are TGTGCCAGCAGCCAGGTGGATGGGGCCAACGTCCTGACTTTC. The chain is built from TRBV27 and TRBJ2-6, with no clear D. CDR1 is MNHEY, CDR2 SMNVEV, per germline (reference sequence). Trimming removed 6 bases at V and 3 bases at J, with 9 bases between. The CDR3 contains 14 residues. Using reference TRBV27 and TRBJ2-6 for the parts outside the CDR3, the full variable domain is EAQVTQNPRYLITVTGKKLTVTCSQNMNHEYMSWYRQDPGLGLRQIYYSMNVEVTDKGDVPEGYKVSRKEKRNFPLILESPSPNQTSLYFCASSQVDGANVLTFGAGSRLTVL.

The chain recombines TRBV27 with TRBJ2-1, with D possibly being TRBD2 (5 bases). Germline V gene sequence: CDR1 MNHEY, CDR2 SMNVEV (reference sequence). This CDR3 comprises 16 residues. Trimming took 4 bases from V and 7 from J, leaving 20 bases between them. CDR3 region: CASSSLGKEGLNEQFF. CDR3 bases: TGTGCCAGCAGTTCTTTGGGAAAAGAGGGTTTAAATGAGCAGTTCTTC.

The chain joins TRBV6-5 to TRBJ1-1, with D uncertain. This CDR3 is 15 amino acids long. Trimming stripped 0 bases from V and 0 bases from J, with 8 bases between. The V gene's germline CDR1 is MNHEY and CDR2 SVGAGI. CDR3 sequence reads: CASSYSSQVNTEAFF. As DNA, the CDR3 is TGTGCCAGCAGTTACTCCTCGCAGGTGAACACTGAAGCTTTCTTT.

The genes are TRBV30 and TRBJ2-3, with 9 bases matching TRBD1. The CDR3 is made up of 14 amino acids. J was trimmed by 2 bases and V by 5 bases; bases with no gene match: 5. Germline CDR1 is GTSNPN and CDR2 is SVGIG (reference sequence). The CDR3 loop reads CAWAGTGTTDTQYF. CDR3 in DNA: TGTGCCTGGGCCGGGACAGGGACCACAGATACGCAGTATTTT.

This chain links TRBV7-9 with TRBJ1-1; no firm D call. Germline V lookup: CDR1 SEHNR, CDR2 FQNEAQ (reference sequence). The CDR3 totals 13 residues. The V end was cut by 2 bases, the J end by 4 bases, with 8 bases between. The CDR3: CASSLSRSTEAFF. CDR3 in DNA: TGTGCCAGCAGCTTATCGAGGAGCACTGAAGCTTTCTTT.

The chain employs TRBV6-5 and TRBJ2-3; 8 nucleotides align to TRBD1. Germline V gives CDR1 MNHEY, CDR2 SVGAGI. The J segment lost 4 bases and the V segment lost 4 bases, leaving 10 bases of the junction unmatched. The CDR3 loop spans 16 amino acids. CDR3 DNA sequence: TGTGCCAGCAGTTGGCTAGAGACAGGGGAGGCAGATACGCAGTATTTT. Its protein is CASSWLETGEADTQYF.

The genes are TRBV29-1 and TRBJ2-7; the D gene is possibly TRBD2 (5 bases). This CDR3 has 14 residues. Germline CDR1 reads SQVTM; CDR2 reads ANQGSEA. V gave up 5 bases and J gave up 0 bases, with 14 bases separating them. Here the CDR3 reads CSVIDASSSYEQYF. In DNA form, the CDR3 reads TGCAGCGTTATTGACGCTAGCTCCTCCTACGAGCAGTACTTC.

The chain is built from TRBV7-6 and TRBJ1-1; D is unclear. V was clipped by 4 bases and J by 2 bases, with 5 bases between them. CDR3 length equals 12 residues. The germline CDR1 and CDR2 sequences are SGHVS and FNYEAQ. CDR3 bases: TGTGCCAGCAGCTCGGTTAACACTGAAGCTTTCTTT. Translation gives CASSSVNTEAFF.

V is TRBV4-3 and J is TRBJ1-3; D ambiguous. The CDR3 contains 15 residues. Trimming took off 1 base at V and 0 bases at J, with 7 bases between the two ends. CDR1 is LGHNA, CDR2 YSLEER, per germline. This CDR3 is CASSQGSVSGNTIYF. The CDR3 region has the DNA TGCGCCAGCAGCCAAGGTTCTGTCTCTGGAAACACCATATATTTT.

This clone was seen a handful of times. The chain couples TRBV11-1 to TRBJ2-1; D unclear. There are 13 residues in the CDR3. Germline CDR1 is SGHAT and CDR2 is FQDESV (reference sequence). V lost 6 bases, J lost 4 bases, and 10 bases lay in between. The CDR3 spells CASRDAVYNEQFF. DNA for the CDR3: TGTGCCAGCAGAGATGCGGTATACAATGAGCAGTTCTTC.

The chain links TRBV5-4 to TRBJ2-3; no firm D call. This CDR3 has 13 amino acids. V gave up 5 bases and J gave up 4 bases, with 11 bases separating them. Germline V gene data show CDR1 as SGHNT and CDR2 as YYREEE (reference sequence). The CDR3 loop is CASRIDRADTQYF. CDR3 bases: TGTGCCAGCAGGATCGACCGGGCAGATACGCAGTATTTT.

This chain joins TRBV11-3 and TRBJ2-2; 11 bases map to TRBD1. After removal of 1 base from V and 0 bases from J, the junction contained 4 bases not matched to a gene. The CDR3 contains 18 residues. In germline, CDR1 is SGHNT, CDR2 YENEEA. The CDR3 loop is CASSLAPGQGANTGELFF. CDR3 nucleotides: TGTGCCAGCAGCTTAGCCCCGGGACAGGGGGCGAACACCGGGGAGCTGTTTTTT.

This clone showed up just once. Mismatch with germline at one junction end may stem from a read error. The CDR3 loop reads CASSEMRIQSQHF. The DNA of the CDR3 is TGTGCCAGCAGTGAAATGCGGATTCAGTCCCAGCATTTT. This sequence joins TRBV2 and TRBJ1-5; D call uncertain. CDR1 is SNHLY and CDR2 is FYNNEI in the germline V gene. The CDR3 consists of 13 residues.

This rearrangement joins TRBV13 to TRBJ2-3, with 8 bases lining up with TRBD2. The CDR3 is 14 residues long. Germline CDR1 reads PRHDT; CDR2 reads FYEKMQ (reference sequence). The trim removed 9 bases at V and 0 bases at J, leaving 5 bases unmatched. CDR3 protein: CASTGGASTDTQYF. CDR3 bases: TGTGCCAGTACGGGGGGGGCTAGCACAGATACGCAGTATTTT.

The chain uses TRBV29-1 and TRBJ1-1, with 7 bases fitting TRBD1. V dropped 1 base and J dropped 4; count of bases not matched to a gene: 9. Germline CDR1 SQVTM, CDR2 ANQGSEA. CDR3 length: 15 residues. The CDR3 DNA reads as TGCAGCGTTGAAGCCCTCCCCTACAGGGGCACTGAAGCTTTCTTT. It encodes CSVEALPYRGTEAFF.

The J gene is TRBJ1-5, the V gene TRBV6-5; D is uncertain. In germline, CDR1 is MNHEY, CDR2 SVGAGI. CDR3 length: 14 amino acids. V was cut by 5 bases and J by 2 bases, with 10 bases left in between. CDR3 amino acids: CASSPVQGNQPQHF. Written as DNA, the CDR3 is TGTGCCAGCAGTCCGGTTCAAGGCAATCAGCCCCAGCATTTT.

The CDR3 nucleotides read TGTGCCAGCAGCCTCGGGACAGGGAGCTCCTACGAGCAGTACTTC. Residues: CASSLGTGSSYEQYF. The chain uses TRBV5-6 and TRBJ2-7; 9 bases agree with TRBD1. J lost 0 bases, V lost 4 bases, and 5 bases had no gene match. The CDR3 has 15 residues. CDR1 and CDR2 from the germline V gene are SGHDT and YYEEEE.

Only a few counts were recorded for this clone. This chain links TRBV7-3 with TRBJ1-1; D uncertain. Germline V gene data show CDR1 as SGHTA and CDR2 as FQGTGA. V lost 2 bases, J lost 3 bases, and 13 bases lay in between. This CDR3 region has 15 residues. CDR3 nucleotides: TGTGCCAGCAGCTTAGAGCTTGCCCCATACACTGAAGCTTTCTTT. Translating it yields CASSLELAPYTEAFF.

The chain carries TRBV27 and TRBJ2-7, with TRBD1 identical over 8 bases. J was trimmed by 0 bases and V by 4 bases; bases with no gene match: 5. Germline assignment: CDR1 MNHEY and CDR2 SMNVEV (reference sequence). CDR3 length: 15 amino acids. The CDR3 nucleotides are TGTGCCAGCAGTTCCCCCGGGACAGGCTCCTACGAGCAGTACTTC. This encodes CASSSPGTGSYEQYF.

The V gene is TRBV6-6, the J gene TRBJ2-2; 8 bases are shared with TRBD2. Germline CDR1 is MNHNY and CDR2 is SVGAGI (reference sequence). This CDR3 has 16 residues. Losses at the gene ends were 5 bases for V and 4 bases for J; bases not matched to a gene: 9. The CDR3 coding sequence is TGTGCCAGCAGTCCTACTAGCGGAGCCCCCACCGGGGAGCTGTTTTTT. Translating it yields CASSPTSGAPTGELFF.

The chain recombines TRBV2 with TRBJ2-1; 7 nucleotides align to TRBD2. Losses at the gene ends were 5 bases for V and 6 bases for J; bases not matched to a gene: 10. Germline CDR1 is SNHLY and CDR2 is FYNNEI. The CDR3 runs 15 residues. As DNA, the CDR3 is TGTGCCAGCAGTCGCCTAGCGGCGAGCGTCAATGAGCAGTTCTTC. Translating it yields CASSRLAASVNEQFF. The variable domain in full, completed from reference TRBV2 and TRBJ2-1, reads EPEVTQTPSHQVTQMGQEVILRCVPISNHLYFYWYRQILGQKVEFLVSFYNNEISEKSEIFDDQFSVERPDGSNFTLKIRSTKLEDSAMYFCASSRLAASVNEQFFGPGTRLTVL.

The genes are TRBV28 and TRBJ1-4; perhaps TRBD1 as D (5 bases). The V end was cut by 6 bases, the J end by 6 bases, with 11 bases between. Per the germline V gene, CDR1 is MDHEN and CDR2 is SYDVKM. The CDR3 covers 13 residues. CDR3 in amino acids: CASRFRVDEKLFF. CDR3 bases: TGTGCCAGCAGGTTCAGGGTGGATGAAAAACTGTTTTTT.

This chain joins TRBV5-8 and TRBJ1-5; the D is unclear. Germline V gene sequence: CDR1 SGHTS, CDR2 YDEGEE. The CDR3 length is 16 residues. Trimming pared 0 bases from V and 4 bases from J, leaving 14 bases between. The CDR3 is CASSLVSSGMNQPQHF. DNA for the CDR3: TGTGCCAGCAGCTTGGTCTCCTCGGGGATGAATCAGCCCCAGCATTTT.

The chain recombines TRBV6-6 with TRBJ1-5; D gene ambiguous. CDR1 is MNHNY, CDR2 SVGAGI, per germline (reference sequence). This CDR3 has 14 residues. Trimming cost V 5 bases and J 9 bases, with 17 bases left between them. CDR3: CASSPAETQGPQHF. The CDR3 nucleotides read TGTGCCAGCAGTCCCGCAGAGACACAAGGGCCCCAGCATTTT.

This rearrangement joins TRBV28 to TRBJ2-1, with 7 bases that match TRBD2. This CDR3 region has 17 residues. V gave up 3 bases and J gave up 2 bases; unmatched junction bases: 10. Germline CDR1 and CDR2: MDHEN and SYDVKM. The CDR3 nucleotides read TGTGCCAGCAGTTTGCGAGTACGGGAGGCCCCCTACAATGAGCAGTTCTTC. Translated, it gives CASSLRVREAPYNEQFF.

The V and J genes are TRBV6-5 and TRBJ2-7; 7 nucleotides match TRBD1. Germline V CDR1 and CDR2: MNHEY, SVGAGI. The length of the CDR3 is 15 residues. The junction had 9 bases not matched to a gene; V was cut back by 0 bases and J by 7 bases. In DNA, the CDR3 is TGTGCCAGCAGTTACTCACCGGGACAGCCGTGGGAGCAGTACTTC. The encoded protein is CASSYSPGQPWEQYF.

In this sample, this clone turned up once. The J gene is TRBJ1-5, the V gene TRBV7-9; weak D call: TRBD1 (6 bases). The germline V and J ends were trimmed by 5 bases and 6 bases, with 11 bases remaining between them. The CDR3 is 13 residues long. Germline loops: CDR1 SEHNR, CDR2 FQNEAQ (reference sequence). Written as DNA, the CDR3 is TGTGCCAGCAGCGGAACAGGGCTTCAGCCCCAGCATTTT. It is translated as CASSGTGLQPQHF.